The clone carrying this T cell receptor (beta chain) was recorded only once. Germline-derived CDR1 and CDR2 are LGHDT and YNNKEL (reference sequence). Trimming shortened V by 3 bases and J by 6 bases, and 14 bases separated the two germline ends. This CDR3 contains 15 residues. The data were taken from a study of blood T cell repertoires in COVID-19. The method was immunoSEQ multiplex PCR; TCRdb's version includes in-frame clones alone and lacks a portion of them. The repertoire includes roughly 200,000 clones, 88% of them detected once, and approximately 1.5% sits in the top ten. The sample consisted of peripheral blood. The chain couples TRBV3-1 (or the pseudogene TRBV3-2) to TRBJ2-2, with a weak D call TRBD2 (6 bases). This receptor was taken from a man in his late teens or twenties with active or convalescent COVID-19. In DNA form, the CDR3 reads TGTGCCAGCAGCCAGGGGGGTAACCGTGCCGGGGAGCTGTTTTTT. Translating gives CASSQGGNRAGELFF.